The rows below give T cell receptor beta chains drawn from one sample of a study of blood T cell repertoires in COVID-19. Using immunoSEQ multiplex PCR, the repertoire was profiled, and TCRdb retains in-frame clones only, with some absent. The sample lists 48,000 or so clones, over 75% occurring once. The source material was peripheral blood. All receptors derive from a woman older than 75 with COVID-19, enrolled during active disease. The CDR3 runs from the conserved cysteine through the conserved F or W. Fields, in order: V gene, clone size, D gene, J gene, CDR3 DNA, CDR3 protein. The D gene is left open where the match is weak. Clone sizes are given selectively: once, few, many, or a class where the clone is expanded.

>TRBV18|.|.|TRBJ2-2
TGTGCCAGCTCACCACGGCAGGGTCAGAGAACCGGGGAGCTGTTTTTT
CASSPRQGQRTGELFF
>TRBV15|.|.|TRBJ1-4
TGTGCCACCAGCAGAGAGGGGGCCGATGAAAAACTGTTTTTT
CATSREGADEKLFF
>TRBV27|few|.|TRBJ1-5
TGTGCCAGCAGTTTCAACAGACAGACCCATCGGCCCCAGCATTTT
CASSFNRQTHRPQHF
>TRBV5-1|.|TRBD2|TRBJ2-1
TGCGCCAGCAGCCCCAGACTAGCGGGAGGAAGTGAAAATGAGCAGTTCTTC
CASSPRLAGGSENEQFF
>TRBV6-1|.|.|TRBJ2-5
TGTGCCAGCAGTGATTTCCAGTTTCAAGAGACCCAGTACTTC
CASSDFQFQETQYF
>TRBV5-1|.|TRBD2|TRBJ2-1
TGCGCCAGCAGCTTGGTAGCGGGGGGCCACAATGAGCAGTTCTTC
CASSLVAGGHNEQFF
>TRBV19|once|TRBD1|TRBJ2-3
TGTGCCAGTACCGCAGTGGGACAGGGAACAGATACGCAGTATTTT
CASTAVGQGTDTQYF
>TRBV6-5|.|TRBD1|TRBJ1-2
TGTGCCAGCAGTTACGACAGGGTTGGGCGTGGCTACACCTTC
CASSYDRVGRGYTF
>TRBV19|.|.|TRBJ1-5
TGTGCCAGTAGTATAGAGCGGTCTAGCAATCAGCCCCAGCATTTT
CASSIERSSNQPQHF
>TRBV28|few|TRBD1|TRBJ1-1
TGTGCCAGCAGTTTTTCTAGACAGGGGAACACTGAAGCTTTCTTT
CASSFSRQGNTEAFF
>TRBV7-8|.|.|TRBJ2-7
TGTGCCAGCAGCCCTCCCCGGGGGGCGCAGTACTTC
CASSPPRGAQYF
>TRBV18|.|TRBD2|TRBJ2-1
TGTGCCAGCTCAAAGAAGCGGGAGCGCTCCTACAATGAGCAGTTCTTC
CASSKKRERSYNEQFF
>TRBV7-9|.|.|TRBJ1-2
TGTGCCAGCAGCTTAGCGGGGGGGAATAACTATGGCTACACCTTC
CASSLAGGNNYGYTF
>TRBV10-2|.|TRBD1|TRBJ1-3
TGCGCCAGCAGGCCCGGGACAGCTGGAAACACCATATATTTT
CASRPGTAGNTIYF
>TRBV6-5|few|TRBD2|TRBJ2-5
TGTGCCAGCAGTTACACGACTAGCGGTCAAGAGACCCAGTACTTC
CASSYTTSGQETQYF
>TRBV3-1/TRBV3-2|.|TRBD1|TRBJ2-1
TGTGCCAGCAGCCAAAACAGGGGAAATGAGCAGTTCTTC
CASSQNRGNEQFF
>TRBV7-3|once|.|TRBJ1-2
TGTGCCAGCAGCTCCGTGGGAGGGGGGAACTATGGCTACACCTTC
CASSSVGGGNYGYTF
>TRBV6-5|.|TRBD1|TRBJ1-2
TGTGCCAGCAGTCCCTTTCGGACAGGGCGGCATGGCTACACCTTC
CASSPFRTGRHGYTF
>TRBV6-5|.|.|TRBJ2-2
TGTGCCAGCAGTTCGGGGACACACAACACCGGGGAGCTGTTTTTT
CASSSGTHNTGELFF
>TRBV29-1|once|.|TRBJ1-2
TGCAGCGTGGGGGGGAAGAACTATGGCTACACCTTC
CSVGGKNYGYTF
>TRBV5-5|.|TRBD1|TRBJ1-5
TGTGCCAGCAGCGGGGACAGTAGACAGCCCCAGCATTTT
CASSGDSRQPQHF
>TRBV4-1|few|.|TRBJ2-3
TGCGCCAGCAGCCAAGAATGGCGGGGATATAGCACAGATACGCAGTATTTT
CASSQEWRGYSTDTQYF
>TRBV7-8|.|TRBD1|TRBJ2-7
TGTGCCAGCAGCTTAAAGGGGGCAGGGGGCGCGTACGAGCAGTACTTC
CASSLKGAGGAYEQYF
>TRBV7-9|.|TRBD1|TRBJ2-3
TGTGCCAGCAGCTTAAGTCCGACAGGGGGTAATACGCAGTATTTT
CASSLSPTGGNTQYF
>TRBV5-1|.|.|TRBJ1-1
TGCGCCAGCAGCTGGGAGGGGGACGGATCGAACACTGAAGCTTTCTTT
CASSWEGDGSNTEAFF
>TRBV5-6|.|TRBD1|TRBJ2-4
TGTGCCAGCAGCTTTACAGGGGACATTCAGTACTTC
CASSFTGDIQYF
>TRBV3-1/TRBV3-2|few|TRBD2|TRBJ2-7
TGTGCCAGCAGATCTAGCGGGAGAACCCACGAGCAGTACTTC
CASRSSGRTHEQYF
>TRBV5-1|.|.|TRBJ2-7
TGCGCCAGCAGCTTACAGGGAAACGAGCAGTACTTC
CASSLQGNEQYF
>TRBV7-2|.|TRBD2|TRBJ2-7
TGTGCCAGCAGCCTGGGACTAGCGGCCTACGAGCAGTACTTC
CASSLGLAAYEQYF
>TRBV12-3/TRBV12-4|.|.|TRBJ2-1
TGTGCCAGCACCGCCAGGGTCAATGAGCAGTTCTTC
CASTARVNEQFF
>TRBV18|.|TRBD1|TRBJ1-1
TGTGCCAGCTCCCGATCTCCCGGGACAGGGGCTGACACTGAAGCTTTCTTT
CASSRSPGTGADTEAFF
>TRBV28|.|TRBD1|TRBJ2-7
TGTGCCAGCAGTTTTGGACAGGTCCAGCAGTACTTC
CASSFGQVQQYF
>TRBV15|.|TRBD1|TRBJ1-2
TGTGCCACCAGACAGGGGGCGCGGAGGTATGGCTACACCTTC
CATRQGARRYGYTF
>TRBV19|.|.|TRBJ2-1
TGTGCCAGTAGCGAGCTCCGGGACAATGAGCAGTTCTTC
CASSELRDNEQFF
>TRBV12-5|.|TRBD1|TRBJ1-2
TGTGCTAGTGGTTTGAGTTTGGGACAGGGTTACGTCGACGACTATGGCTACACCTTC
CASGLSLGQGYVDDYGYTF
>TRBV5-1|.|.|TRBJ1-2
TGCGCCAGCAGCTTGGGGGAGCTTTACTATGGCTACACCTTC
CASSLGELYYGYTF
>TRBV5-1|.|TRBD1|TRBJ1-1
TGCGCCAGCAGCCCCTCCGGGACAGCGAACACTGAAGCTTTCTTT
CASSPSGTANTEAFF
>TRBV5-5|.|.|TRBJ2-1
TGTGCCAGCAGCCCTTTAGGGAGGCTGGCCAATGAGCAGTTCTTC
CASSPLGRLANEQFF
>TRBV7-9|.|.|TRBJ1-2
TGTGCCAGCAGCACCCCTAGGGGGTCCTATGGCTACACCTTC
CASSTPRGSYGYTF
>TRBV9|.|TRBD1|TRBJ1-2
TGTGCCAGCAGCGGGGACAGGGCGGGTCGTGGCTACACCTTC
CASSGDRAGRGYTF
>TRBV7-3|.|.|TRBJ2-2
TGTGCCAGCAGCTTAGTACCGGTAAACACCGGGGAGCTGTTTTTT
CASSLVPVNTGELFF
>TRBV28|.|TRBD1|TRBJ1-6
TGTGCCAGCAGGCCCGGACAGGGAGGATCACCCCTCCACTTT
CASRPGQGGSPLHF
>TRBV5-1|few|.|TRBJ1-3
TGCGCCAGCAGCTTGGCAGGGGCGGGAAACACCATATATTTT
CASSLAGAGNTIYF
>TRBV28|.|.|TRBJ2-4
TGTGCCAGCAGCCCCCTCACCGGGGGAAACATTCAGTACTTC
CASSPLTGGNIQYF
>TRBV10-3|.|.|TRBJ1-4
TGTGCCATCAGGGGGGGGCTCGCAACTAATGAAAAACTGTTTTTT
CAIRGGLATNEKLFF
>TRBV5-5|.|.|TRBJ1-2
TGTGCCAGCAGCGATCCTCGGTCCACCAACTATGGCTACACCTTC
CASSDPRSTNYGYTF
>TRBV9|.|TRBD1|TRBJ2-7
TGTGCCAGCAGCCGACGGTGGGACAGGGGGAGGGAGCAGTACTTC
CASSRRWDRGREQYF
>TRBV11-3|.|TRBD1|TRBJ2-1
TGTGCCAGCAGCCGGGACAGGTTGAGTGAGCAGTTCTTC
CASSRDRLSEQFF
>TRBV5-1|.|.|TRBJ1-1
TGCGCCAGCAGCTTTGGGGCTAATGGTGGGGAAGCTTTCTTT
CASSFGANGGEAFF
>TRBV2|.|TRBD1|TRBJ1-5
TGTGCCAGCACTCGAGGACAGGGTCGCTATCAGCCCCAGCATTTT
CASTRGQGRYQPQHF
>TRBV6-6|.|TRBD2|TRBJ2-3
TGTGCCACCCTAGACCCGGGGGGAAACACAGATACGCAGTATTTT
CATLDPGGNTDTQYF
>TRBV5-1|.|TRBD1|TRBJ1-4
TGCGCCAGCAGCTCCGGGACAGCTAATGAAAAACTGTTTTTT
CASSSGTANEKLFF
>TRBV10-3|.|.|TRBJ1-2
TGTGCCATCAGTGAGTCATTCGAGAGGGCCTATGGCTACACCTTC
CAISESFERAYGYTF
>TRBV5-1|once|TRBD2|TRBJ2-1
TGCGCCAGCAGCGTGACTAGCGGGAGCCGGAATGAGCAGTTCTTC
CASSVTSGSRNEQFF
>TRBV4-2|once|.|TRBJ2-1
TGTGCCAGCAGCCCCTCAGAACGGGAGCTCAATGAGCAGTTCTTC
CASSPSERELNEQFF
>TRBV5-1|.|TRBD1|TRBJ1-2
TGCGCCAGCAGCCAGGGGACAGGGATTAACTATGGCTACACCTTC
CASSQGTGINYGYTF